This T cell receptor beta chain was captured in a study of blood T cell repertoires in COVID-19. As for the study in general: The origin of the acute and convalescent COVID-19 samples was the United States, Italy and Spain. Sources were T cells, B-cell-depleted T cells, or PBMCs; the material itself was cDNA or gDNA.

In the source study's methods: How many nucleated cells were present was estimated from reference gene primer amplification. Using immunoSEQ multiplex PCR, the repertoire was profiled, and TCRdb retains in-frame clones only, with some absent. V and J calls and clone size are those listed in that table; D and trimming were worked out from the DNA. Among around 340,000 clones listed, around 83% were seen once. V gave up 4 bases and J gave up 8 bases; unmatched junction bases: 9. The length of the CDR3 is 15 residues. The germline V gene has CDR1 SGHRS and CDR2 YFSETQ. This clone was detected only once. Sequenced: peripheral blood. The sequence derives from a man aged 30 to 39 with active or convalescent COVID-19. V gene TRBV5-1 combines with J gene TRBJ2-1; 10 bases match TRBD2. The CDR3 is CASSRERGGRDEQFF. The CDR3 DNA reads as TGCGCCAGCAGCCGTGAGCGGGGGGGCCGCGATGAGCAGTTCTTC. The whole variable domain, filled in from reference TRBV5-1 and TRBJ2-1, reads KAGVTQTPRYLIKTRGQQVTLSCSPISGHRSVSWYQQTPGQGLQFLFEYFSETQRNKGNFPGRFSGRQFSNSRSEMNVSTLELGDSALYLCASSRERGGRDEQFFGPGTRLTVL.